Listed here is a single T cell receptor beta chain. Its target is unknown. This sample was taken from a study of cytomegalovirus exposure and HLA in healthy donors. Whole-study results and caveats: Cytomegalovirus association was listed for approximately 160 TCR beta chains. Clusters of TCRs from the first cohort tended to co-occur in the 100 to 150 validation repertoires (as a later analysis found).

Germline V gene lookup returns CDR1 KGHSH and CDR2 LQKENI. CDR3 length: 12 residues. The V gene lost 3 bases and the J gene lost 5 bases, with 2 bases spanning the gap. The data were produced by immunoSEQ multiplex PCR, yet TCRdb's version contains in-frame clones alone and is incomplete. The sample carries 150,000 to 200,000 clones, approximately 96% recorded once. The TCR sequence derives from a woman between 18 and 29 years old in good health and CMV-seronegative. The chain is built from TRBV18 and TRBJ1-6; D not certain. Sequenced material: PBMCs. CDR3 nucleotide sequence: TGTGCCAGCTCACCCGATAATTCACCCCTCCACTTT. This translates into CASSPDNSPLHF.